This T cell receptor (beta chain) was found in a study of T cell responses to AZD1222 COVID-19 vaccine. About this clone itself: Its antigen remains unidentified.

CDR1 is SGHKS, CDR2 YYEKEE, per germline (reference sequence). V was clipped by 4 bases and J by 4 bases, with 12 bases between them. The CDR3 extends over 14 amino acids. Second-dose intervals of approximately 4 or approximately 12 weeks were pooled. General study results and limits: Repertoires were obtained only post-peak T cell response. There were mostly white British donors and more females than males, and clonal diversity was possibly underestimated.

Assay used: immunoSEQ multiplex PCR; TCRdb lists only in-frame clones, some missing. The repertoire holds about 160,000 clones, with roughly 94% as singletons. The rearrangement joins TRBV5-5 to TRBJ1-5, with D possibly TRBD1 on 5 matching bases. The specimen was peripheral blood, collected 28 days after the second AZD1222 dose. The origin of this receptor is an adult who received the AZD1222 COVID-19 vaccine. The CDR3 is CASSEGKANQPQHF. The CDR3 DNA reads TGTGCCAGCAGCGAGGGGAAGGCGAATCAGCCCCAGCATTTT.